This TCR beta chain came from a study of T cell changes during pregnancy in multiple sclerosis. Clones were read by immunoSEQ multiplex PCR, and TCRdb kept only the in-frame ones, dropping some. The sample shows 50,000 or so clones, around 93% of them seen only once. The CDR3 spans 16 residues. Germline lookup yields CDR1 GTSNPN and CDR2 SVGIG (reference sequence). Source: CD4+ T cells from peripheral blood mononuclear cells, taken after pregnancy. The chain is built from TRBV30 and TRBJ2-5, with a tentative D call TRBD2 (7 bases). The end of the DNA fits TRBJ2-7 better, so the J call may be wrong. The clonotype was recovered from a female donor with multiple sclerosis, enrolled in a pregnancy study. The CDR3 protein is CAWSLGGASGDYEQYF. CDR3 in DNA: TGTGCCTGGAGCCTAGGGGGGGCCTCTGGTGACTACGAGCAGTACTTC.